The text below deals with one TCR beta chain. The antigen is unknown. Sequencing was performed with immunoSEQ multiplex PCR; in TCRdb, only in-frame clones are kept and a portion is missing. The top ten clones hold roughly 0.069% of a sample with some 100,000 clones, about 90% of them seen once. This specimen belongs to a study of graft-versus-host responses after intestinal transplantation. Study summary: Uniformly, recipients were administered anti-thymocyte globulin induction with subsequent tacrolimus and steroids for roughly three years. The study, taken as a whole, reports: GvH clonotypes were identified within recipient marrow, with a subset emerging first in ileum or blood.

V lost 2 bases and J 4 bases, leaving 15 bases between the germline ends. Germline V gene data show CDR1 as MNHEY and CDR2 as SVGAGI. The CDR3 covers 16 residues. The chain joins TRBV6-5 to TRBJ2-1, with a tentative D call TRBD1 (5 bases). Specimen: unstimulated CD8+ T cells sorted from spleen or lymph node cells, collected before transplant. The clonotype comes from a human donor who was the organ donor for an intestinal transplant. CDR3 nucleotides: TGTGCCAGCAGTTACAATATCTGGGGCCTATACAATGAGCAGTTCTTC. It is translated as CASSYNIWGLYNEQFF.